Shown below are 10 T cell receptor beta chains from a single sample sequenced in a study of T cell changes during pregnancy in multiple sclerosis. Clones were sequenced by immunoSEQ multiplex PCR, and TCRdb holds only the in-frame ones, with some missing. The sample carries roughly 50,000 clones, more than 85% recorded once. The sample consisted of peripheral blood, taken after pregnancy. These TCRs come from a female donor in good health, enrolled as a control in a pregnancy study.

The V gene is TRBV10-2, the J gene TRBJ1-5; D gene unclear. There are 12 residues in the CDR3. The ends were cut back, 1 base at V and 6 bases at J, with 4 bases in the middle. In germline, CDR1 is WSHSY, CDR2 SAAADI. CDR3 DNA: TGCGCCAGCAGTGAGTACGGTCAGCCCCAGCATTTT. This gives the protein CASSEYGQPQHF.

J is TRBJ2-1 and V is TRBV10-1; 8 bases agree with TRBD2. Germline V gives CDR1 WNHNN, CDR2 SYGVQD (reference sequence). The trim removed 3 bases at V and 7 bases at J, leaving 11 bases unmatched. The CDR3 runs 16 residues. The CDR3 sequence: CASSERGLAVPNEQFF. In DNA form, the CDR3 reads TGCGCCAGCAGTGAAAGAGGACTAGCCGTTCCTAATGAGCAGTTCTTC.

The chain combines TRBV6-5 with TRBJ2-3, with 9 bases fitting TRBD2. The CDR3 is 15 residues long. Trimming cost V 6 bases and J 2 bases; bases outside gene matches: 6. Germline V gene sequence: CDR1 MNHEY, CDR2 SVGAGI. The CDR3 bases are TGTGCCAGCAGCTCACTAGCGGGCTACACAGATACGCAGTATTTT. It specifies CASSSLAGYTDTQYF.

This clone occurred once. The chain has TRBV18 and TRBJ2-7, with TRBD1 matching 7 bases. The ends lost 0 bases at V and 0 bases at J; junction bases unmatched: 5. Germline CDR1 and CDR2: KGHSH and LQKENI. The CDR3 runs 16 residues. The CDR3 sequence: CASSPPTRQGSYEQYF. CDR3 DNA: TGTGCCAGCTCACCACCGACCCGACAGGGCTCCTACGAGCAGTACTTC. The whole variable domain, filled in from reference TRBV18 and TRBJ2-7, reads NAGVMQNPRHLVRRRGQEARLRCSPMKGHSHVYWYRQLPEEGLKFMVYLQKENIIDESGMPKERFSAEFPKEGPSILRIQQVVRGDSAAYFCASSPPTRQGSYEQYFGPGTRLTVT.

The V and J genes are TRBV4-1 and TRBJ2-1; possible D gene TRBD2, 6 bases. In germline, CDR1 is MGHRA, CDR2 YSYEKL. This CDR3 is built from 20 residues. Trimming cost V 0 bases and J 4 bases, with 25 bases left between them. The CDR3 bases are TGCGCCAGCAGCCAAGAAGTCGGGGCGGGGCGACGATTTCAATACAATGAGCAGTTCTTC. It translates to CASSQEVGAGRRFQYNEQFF.

The V call is TRBV6-1, the J call TRBJ1-5; D gene ambiguous. The length of the CDR3 is 13 residues. CDR1 is MNHNS and CDR2 is SASEGT in the germline V gene. Trimming took off 0 bases at V and 6 bases at J, with 6 bases between the two ends. The CDR3 protein is CASSEARSQPQHF. For the CDR3, the DNA is TGTGCCAGCAGTGAAGCGAGGAGTCAGCCCCAGCATTTT.

The chain combines TRBV28 with TRBJ1-1; possibly TRBD1 for D (6 bases). From germline, CDR1 is MDHEN and CDR2 SYDVKM. This CDR3 is built from 14 residues. Trimming cost V 8 bases and J 1 base, with 14 bases left between them. The DNA of the CDR3 is TGTGCCAGCTACAGGGCAGGGAGGAACACTGAAGCTTTCTTT. It specifies CASYRAGRNTEAFF.

This rearrangement joins TRBV4-3 to TRBJ1-1, with TRBD1 as a possible D gene (5 bases). The V end was cut by 3 bases, the J end by 0 bases, with 11 bases between. Germline-derived CDR1 and CDR2 are LGHNA and YSLEER. This CDR3 comprises 15 residues. The CDR3 here is CASSHDETVNTEAFF. The CDR3 bases are TGCGCCAGCAGCCACGACGAGACAGTGAACACTGAAGCTTTCTTT.

This chain connects TRBV9 to TRBJ1-3, with D possibly being TRBD1 (5 bases). With 0 bases removed from V and 4 bases from J, the gap between germline ends came to 17 bases. Germline loops: CDR1 SGDLS, CDR2 YYNGEE. The CDR3 totals 17 residues. CDR3 region: CASSVAAWGHRGNTIYF. CDR3 nucleotide sequence: TGTGCCAGCAGCGTAGCAGCTTGGGGCCACAGGGGAAACACCATATATTTT.

This CDR3 is CASSPRLAGGLIHEQFF. The CDR3 coding sequence is TGCGCCAGCAGCCCGAGACTAGCGGGAGGTCTTATACATGAGCAGTTCTTC. The chain carries TRBV5-1 and TRBJ2-1; 13 bases fit TRBD2. There are 17 residues in the CDR3. V gave up 4 bases and J gave up 8 bases; unmatched junction bases: 12. Germline V CDR1 and CDR2: SGHRS, YFSETQ. Supplemented by reference TRBV5-1 and TRBJ2-1, the full variable domain reads KAGVTQTPRYLIKTRGQQVTLSCSPISGHRSVSWYQQTPGQGLQFLFEYFSETQRNKGNFPGRFSGRQFSNSRSEMNVSTLELGDSALYLCASSPRLAGGLIHEQFFGPGTRLTVL.